One T cell receptor (beta chain) is described in this entry. The antigen is unknown. Each CDR3 protein gets one entry after TCRdb re-called the 5' RACE reads with MiXCR. The sample consists of approximately 490,000 distinct CDR3 sequences, more than 20% of them appearing once. This sample is drawn from a study of identical twins. The V gene end was trimmed by 5 bases and the J gene end by 7 bases; junction bases not matched to a gene: 5. The length of the CDR3 is 14 residues. CDR1 and CDR2 (germline): LGHDT, YNNKEL (reference sequence). Study-wide points: Part of the zero-insertion signal could reflect confounding by invariant MAIT and iNKT cells. There were fewer insertions in abundant cord blood beta clonotypes, but memory repertoires showed no such pattern.

The data were also submitted as part of a second study, on yellow fever vaccine responses in identical twins.

The material sequenced was CD4+ T cells sorted from blood. The clonotype was recovered from a woman in her late teens or twenties in good health. V and J are TRBV3-1 and TRBJ1-6; 7 bases are a match to TRBD1. The CDR3 bases are TGTGCCAGCAGCAGAGGGACAGTCAATTCACCCCTCCACTTT. This translates into CASSRGTVNSPLHF.